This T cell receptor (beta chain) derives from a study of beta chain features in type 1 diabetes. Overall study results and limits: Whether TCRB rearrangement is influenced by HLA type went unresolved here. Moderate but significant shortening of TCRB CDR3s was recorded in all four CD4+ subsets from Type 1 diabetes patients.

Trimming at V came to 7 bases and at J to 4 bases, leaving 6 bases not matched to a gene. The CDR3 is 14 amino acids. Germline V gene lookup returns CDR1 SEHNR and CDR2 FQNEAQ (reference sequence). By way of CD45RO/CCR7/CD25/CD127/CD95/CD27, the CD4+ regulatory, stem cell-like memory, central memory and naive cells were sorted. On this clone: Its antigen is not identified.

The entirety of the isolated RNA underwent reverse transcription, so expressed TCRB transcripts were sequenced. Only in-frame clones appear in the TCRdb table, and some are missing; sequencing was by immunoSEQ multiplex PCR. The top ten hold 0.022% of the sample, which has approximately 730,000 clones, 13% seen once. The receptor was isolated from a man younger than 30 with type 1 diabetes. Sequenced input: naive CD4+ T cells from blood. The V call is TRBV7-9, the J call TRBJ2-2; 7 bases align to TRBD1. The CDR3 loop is CASTQQGSTGELFF. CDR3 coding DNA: TGTGCCAGCACCCAACAGGGGAGCACCGGGGAGCTGTTTTTT.